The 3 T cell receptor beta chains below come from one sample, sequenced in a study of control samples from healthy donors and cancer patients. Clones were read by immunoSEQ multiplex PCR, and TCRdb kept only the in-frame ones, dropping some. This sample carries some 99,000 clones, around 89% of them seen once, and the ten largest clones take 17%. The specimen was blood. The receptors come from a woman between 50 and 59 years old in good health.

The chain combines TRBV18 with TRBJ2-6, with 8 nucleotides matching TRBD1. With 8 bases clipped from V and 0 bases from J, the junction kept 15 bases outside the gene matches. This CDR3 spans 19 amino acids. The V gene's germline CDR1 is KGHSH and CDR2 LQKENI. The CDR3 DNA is TGTGCCAGCGAAACCCGGCAGGGGGCAGTTAGCTCTGGGGCCAACGTCCTGACTTTC. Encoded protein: CASETRQGAVSSGANVLTF.

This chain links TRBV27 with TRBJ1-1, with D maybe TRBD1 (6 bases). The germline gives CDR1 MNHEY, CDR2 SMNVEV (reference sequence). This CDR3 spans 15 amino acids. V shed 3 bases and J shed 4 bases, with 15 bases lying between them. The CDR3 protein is CASSLQGLISTEAFF. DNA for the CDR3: TGTGCCAGCAGTTTGCAGGGGTTGATTAGCACTGAAGCTTTCTTT.

The CDR3 loop is CASSFKTGNEQFF. The CDR3 DNA reads TGTGCCAGCAGCTTTAAGACGGGCAATGAGCAGTTCTTC. The rearrangement joins TRBV7-2 to TRBJ2-1, with D unclear. V lost 3 bases and J lost 6, with 9 bases in between. The CDR3 runs to 13 residues. CDR1 SGHTA and CDR2 FQGNSA come from the germline V gene.